This T cell receptor (beta chain) was identified during a study of CD8+ T cells in alopecia areata. The authors extracted RNA and reverse transcribed it into cDNA as the sequencing template. Produced via immunoSEQ multiplex PCR; TCRdb's table is partial and in-frame only. Seen here are hundreds of thousands of clones, 45% to 70% observed once, and the top ten hold 0.75% to 0.95%. Treatment reported: oral pan-JAK inhibitor, 5-10 mg twice daily. Study-wide results and caveats: Expanded CD8+ clones among the top 100, as well as scalp clonality, were significantly decreased by tofacitinib.

This CDR3 contains 15 residues. Trimming took off 1 base at V and 2 bases at J, with 9 bases between the two ends. Germline CDR1 reads SGDLS; CDR2 reads YYNGEE. This clone was seen a single time. The antigen remains unidentified. The sequences come from CD4+ T cells sorted from blood, collected at roughly week 53, from a patient treated with tofacitinib. The chain is built from TRBV9 and TRBJ2-2, with a tentative D call TRBD2 (6 bases). This TCR came from a human donor with alopecia areata. The CDR3 protein is CASSVLALNTGELFF. CDR3 coding DNA: TGTGCCAGCAGCGTACTAGCGCTCAACACCGGGGAGCTGTTTTTT.